These T cell receptor beta chains were read from a single sample in a study of blood T cell repertoires in COVID-19. Sequenced by immunoSEQ multiplex PCR; TCRdb stores in-frame clones only, minus some. This table has a few hundred thousand clones, around nine tenths appearing once. Sequenced input: PBMCs or T cells enriched from blood (not recorded which). These receptors were obtained from a woman aged 40-49 years who had recovered from COVID-19. The CDR3 runs from the conserved cysteine through the conserved F or W. The order of the fields is J gene, V gene, clone size, D gene, CDR3 DNA, CDR3 protein. D genes are given only for firm matches. The listing skips clone size in some rows; elsewhere it reads once, few, many or a size class.

>TRBJ1-2|TRBV2|.|.
TGTGCCAGCACCTCCCTTAGATCACAGGGACCCTATGGCTACACCTTC
CASTSLRSQGPYGYTF
>TRBJ1-1|TRBV9|.|TRBD1
TGTGCCAGCAGCCCCGGACAGGGTAACACTGAAGCTTTCTTT
CASSPGQGNTEAFF
>TRBJ2-5|TRBV18|once|.
TGTGCCAGCTCCCGAGGAGGGGCGGAAGAGACCCAGTACTTC
CASSRGGAEETQYF
>TRBJ1-1|TRBV5-4|.|.
TGTGCCAGCAGCTTGTGGGGGGTGCGTACTGAAGCTTTCTTT
CASSLWGVRTEAFF
>TRBJ1-3|TRBV7-9|.|TRBD1
TGTGCCAGCAGGCCACGGACAGGGGGTCGAGTTCTCTCTGGAAACACCATATATTTT
CASRPRTGGRVLSGNTIYF
>TRBJ1-5|TRBV15|.|TRBD1
TGTGCCACCAGCAGAGAACCAGGGGGATATCAGCCCCAGCATTTT
CATSREPGGYQPQHF
>TRBJ2-3|TRBV19|.|TRBD1
TGTGCCAGTAGCCGACAGGGGGCAGGGGATACGCAGTATTTT
CASSRQGAGDTQYF
>TRBJ2-7|TRBV5-6|.|.
TGTGCCAGCAGCTTGGGAGACTTCTACGAGCAGTACTTC
CASSLGDFYEQYF
>TRBJ2-1|TRBV11-3|.|.
TGTGCCAGCAGCTTAAAATCTAGCTCCTACGTCAACTCCTACAATGAGCAGTTCTTC
CASSLKSSSYVNSYNEQFF
>TRBJ1-2|TRBV7-2|.|.
TGTGCCAGCAGCCCCCCAGGGGCGTATGGCTACACCTTC
CASSPPGAYGYTF
>TRBJ1-2|TRBV7-2|.|.
TGTGCCAGCAGCTTAGCGCGGTCCGGAACACTCTATGGCTACACCTTC
CASSLARSGTLYGYTF
>TRBJ2-1|TRBV2|.|.
TGTGCCAGCAGTGAAGAGGGAGGCGGGAACAGGCACCTCTTC
CASSEEGGGNRHLF
>TRBJ1-1|TRBV29-1|.|.
TGCAGCGTTGCTCCAGCGGCGAACACTGAAGCTTTCTTT
CSVAPAANTEAFF
>TRBJ2-5|TRBV5-1|.|.
TGCGCCAGCACCCCCGGGAGCACGCAAGAGACCCAGTACTTC
CASTPGSTQETQYF
>TRBJ1-1|TRBV12-3/TRBV12-4|.|.
TGTGCCAGCAGTTTAGGCAAGCAAGCTTTCTTT
CASSLGKQAFF
>TRBJ1-1|TRBV18|.|TRBD1
TGTGCCAGCTCACCACCGGGGAGGACAGGGCCGACTGAGGCTTTCTTT
CASSPPGRTGPTEAFF
>TRBJ2-1|TRBV5-4|.|TRBD1
TGTGCCAGCAGCCAGGACAGGGGAGTTAAGAATGAGCAGTTCTTC
CASSQDRGVKNEQFF
>TRBJ1-1|TRBV5-4|.|.
TGTGCCAGCAGCTCAGGTGAAGCTAAGACTGAAGCTTTCTTT
CASSSGEAKTEAFF
>TRBJ2-2|TRBV6-5|.|.
TGTGCCAGCAGGCCAGGGGCCACCGGGGAGCTGTTTTTT
CASRPGATGELFF
>TRBJ1-4|TRBV19|.|TRBD1
TGTGCCAGTAGCACCGAAGGCGGGACAGGGGCAGAAAAACTGTTTTTT
CASSTEGGTGAEKLFF
>TRBJ2-2|TRBV2|.|TRBD2
TGTGCCAGTGTGAGGAGGATACTAGCGGGAGGCGACACCGGGGAGCTGTTTTTT
CASVRRILAGGDTGELFF
>TRBJ1-5|TRBV3-1/TRBV3-2|.|TRBD1
TGTGCCAGCAGCCAGGGGACAGTTAGCAATCAGCCCCAGCATTTT
CASSQGTVSNQPQHF
>TRBJ1-4|TRBV24-1|.|.
TGTGCCACCAGCCGCTCCGGGAGCGAAAATGAAAAACTGTTTTTT
CATSRSGSENEKLFF
>TRBJ1-1|TRBV30|.|TRBD1
TGTGCCTGGACTAGGGACAGTCCTGAAGCTTTCTTT
CAWTRDSPEAFF
>TRBJ2-7|TRBV19|.|TRBD2
TGTGCCAGTAGTATGGCGGGGGGCGACGAGCAGTACTTC
CASSMAGGDEQYF
>TRBJ1-2|TRBV18|.|TRBD1
TGTGCCAGCTCACCAGCTGGGACAGGGAACTATGGCTACACCTTC
CASSPAGTGNYGYTF
>TRBJ1-4|TRBV4-1|.|.
TGCGCCAGCAGCCAAGGGACAGATCCAACTAATGAAAAACTGTTTTTT
CASSQGTDPTNEKLFF
>TRBJ2-7|TRBV3-1/TRBV3-2|.|.
TGTGCCAGCAGCCAGGTCGGAGGGGCTGGAGAGCAGTACTTC
CASSQVGGAGEQYF
>TRBJ2-7|TRBV6-2/TRBV6-3|.|.
TGTGCCAGCAGTTATGACGCAGGCGAACCCTACGAGCAGTACTTC
CASSYDAGEPYEQYF
>TRBJ2-2|TRBV5-1|.|TRBD1
TGCGCCAGCAGCTTACAGGGGGCGCATACCGGGGAGCTGTTTTTT
CASSLQGAHTGELFF
>TRBJ1-2|TRBV29-1|once|TRBD1
TGCAGCGTTGAAGATGCAGGGGGAGTCTATGGCTACACCTTC
CSVEDAGGVYGYTF
>TRBJ2-6|TRBV9|.|.
TGTGCCAGCAGCATACCTCCAGGGGCCGCTGGGGCCAACGTCCTGACTTTC
CASSIPPGAAGANVLTF
>TRBJ1-3|TRBV6-5|few|.
TGTGCCAGCAGTTACTCGGCAGGGGAAGGAAACACCATATATTTT
CASSYSAGEGNTIYF
>TRBJ2-1|TRBV19|.|TRBD1
TGTGCCAGTAGTCTGACAGGGTTGCCGTTGAATGAGCAGTTCTTC
CASSLTGLPLNEQFF
>TRBJ2-2|TRBV5-1|.|TRBD1
TGCGCCAGCAGCGGGACCGGGACAGGGGCAAATTTGGGGGAGCTGTTTTTT
CASSGTGTGANLGELFF
>TRBJ2-1|TRBV7-2|.|TRBD2
TGTGCCAGCTTACCTAAAACCGGGACTAGCGGGAGTTCCTACAATGAGCAGTTCTTC
CASLPKTGTSGSSYNEQFF
>TRBJ1-2|TRBV11-2|.|.
TGTGCCAGCATGGGTACAGGGTTCTATGGCTACACCTTC
CASMGTGFYGYTF
>TRBJ2-3|TRBV11-3|.|TRBD2
TGTGCCAGCAGCTTAAGGGCTAGCGGGAGTGGGGATACGCAGTATTTT
CASSLRASGSGDTQYF
>TRBJ1-2|TRBV5-1|.|TRBD1
TGCGCCAGCAGCTCACCGGGACAGGGGTATGGCTACACCTTC
CASSSPGQGYGYTF
>TRBJ2-7|TRBV5-1|.|TRBD2
TGCGCCAGCAGCTTGGAGCCTAGCGGGAGGGAGGTCTACGAGCAGTACTTC
CASSLEPSGREVYEQYF
>TRBJ1-1|TRBV5-1|.|.
TGCGCCAGCAGCACTTATGAGAACACTGAAGCTTTCTTT
CASSTYENTEAFF
>TRBJ2-7|TRBV24-1|once|TRBD1
TGTGCCACCAGTGACCCCGGGACAGGGACCTACGAGCAGTACTTC
CATSDPGTGTYEQYF
>TRBJ1-3|TRBV7-2|once|.
TGTGCCAGCAGCTTATCCGGCGGTCTGGGAAACACCATATATTTT
CASSLSGGLGNTIYF
>TRBJ2-7|TRBV18|.|TRBD2
TGTGCCAGCTCACCACAGGGCGGGAGAAGCCGGGCTCGGGAGCAGTACTTC
CASSPQGGRSRAREQYF
>TRBJ1-1|TRBV4-3|once|.
TGCGCCAGCAGCCAAGACCTTGACAGGAGAGACACTGAAGCTTTCTTT
CASSQDLDRRDTEAFF
>TRBJ1-1|TRBV7-8|.|TRBD1
TGTGCCAGCAGCTTTTATACAGGGGGGCCGAACACTGAAGCTTTCTTT
CASSFYTGGPNTEAFF
>TRBJ2-3|TRBV5-1|.|.
TGCGCCAGCAGCATACCAGGGGGCACAGATACGCAGTATTTT
CASSIPGGTDTQYF
>TRBJ2-1|TRBV7-2|.|TRBD2
TGTGCCAGCAGCTTAATGAGACTAGCGGCGAGGGGGGAGTTCTTC
CASSLMRLAARGEFF
>TRBJ1-2|TRBV3-1/TRBV3-2|.|TRBD1
TGTGCCAGCAGCCAAGATTATGCAGGGACAGGGGGCTCTGGCTATGGCTACACCTTC
CASSQDYAGTGGSGYGYTF
>TRBJ2-5|TRBV6-2/TRBV6-3|.|.
TGTGCCAGCAGCCCGGGGCTAGCGATGAAGGAGACCCAGTACTTC
CASSPGLAMKETQYF
>TRBJ2-5|TRBV5-1|.|.
TGCGCCAGCAGCCCCCCAGGGTACCAAGAGACCCAGTACTTC
CASSPPGYQETQYF
>TRBJ1-1|TRBV11-2|.|.
TGTGCCAGCAGCTTGACTACTGAAGCTTTCTTT
CASSLTTEAFF
>TRBJ2-7|TRBV7-2|.|TRBD1
TGTGCCAGCAATGCCGGGACAGGGACAACGTGGGCCTACGAGCAGTACTTC
CASNAGTGTTWAYEQYF
>TRBJ2-5|TRBV5-6|.|.
TGTGCCAGCAGCTGGAATAGGGGGCAAGAGACCCAGTACTTC
CASSWNRGQETQYF